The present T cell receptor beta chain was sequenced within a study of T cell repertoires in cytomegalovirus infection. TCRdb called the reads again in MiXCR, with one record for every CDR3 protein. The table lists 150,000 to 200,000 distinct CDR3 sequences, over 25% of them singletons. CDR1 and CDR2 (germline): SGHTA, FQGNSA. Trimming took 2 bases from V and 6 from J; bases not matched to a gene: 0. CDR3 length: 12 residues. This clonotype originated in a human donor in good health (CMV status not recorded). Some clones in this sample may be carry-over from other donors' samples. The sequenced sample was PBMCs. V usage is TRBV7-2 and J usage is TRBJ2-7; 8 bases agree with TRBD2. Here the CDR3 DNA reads TGTGCCAGCAGCTTAACTAGCGGCGAGCAGTACTTC. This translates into CASSLTSGEQYF.